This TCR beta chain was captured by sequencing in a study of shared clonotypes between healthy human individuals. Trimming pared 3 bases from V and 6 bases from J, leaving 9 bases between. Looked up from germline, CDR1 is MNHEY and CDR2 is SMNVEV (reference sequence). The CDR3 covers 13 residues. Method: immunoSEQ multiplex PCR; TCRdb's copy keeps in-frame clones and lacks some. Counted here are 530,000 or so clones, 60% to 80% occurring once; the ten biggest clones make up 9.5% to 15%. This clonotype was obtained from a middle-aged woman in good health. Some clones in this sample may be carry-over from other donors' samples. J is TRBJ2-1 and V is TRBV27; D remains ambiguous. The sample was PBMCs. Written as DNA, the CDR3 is TGTGCCAGCAGTTTTCGACCGGTCAATGAGCAGTTCTTC. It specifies CASSFRPVNEQFF.